These 29 T cell receptor beta chains were sequenced from one sample in a study of control samples from healthy donors and cancer patients. Only in-frame clones appear in the TCRdb table, and some are missing; sequencing was by immunoSEQ multiplex PCR. This table holds some 100,000 clones, approximately 90% found once. Sequencing input: blood. The receptor set was obtained from a human donor in good health. The donor label of this sample is uncertain.

The gene calls are TRBV14 and TRBJ2-1, with TRBD1 identical over 8 bases. V was clipped by 0 bases and J by 4 bases; unmatched bases: 5. The germline gives CDR1 SGHDN, CDR2 FVKESK. CDR3 length: 16 residues. The DNA of the CDR3 is TGTGCCAGCAGCCAAGATCGCAGGGGGCCGTACAATGAGCAGTTCTTC. Protein product: CASSQDRRGPYNEQFF. The variable domain in full, with the rest retrieved from reference TRBV14 and TRBJ2-1, is EAGVTQFPSHSVIEKGQTVTLRCDPISGHDNLYWYRRVMGKEIKFLLHFVKESKQDESGMPNNRFLAERTGGTYSTLKVQPAELEDSGVYFCASSQDRRGPYNEQFFGPGTRLTVL.

The chain recombines TRBV6-6 with TRBJ1-5; D gene uncertain. Germline values: CDR1 MNHNY, CDR2 SVGAGI (reference sequence). Trimming stripped 7 bases from V and 6 bases from J, with 13 bases between. This CDR3 comprises 13 residues. CDR3 bases: TGTGCCAGCATCCAGGTCTCAGGTCAGCCCCAGCATTTT. This codes for CASIQVSGQPQHF.

The chain links TRBV28 to TRBJ2-1; D gene uncertain. Germline CDR1 MDHEN, CDR2 SYDVKM. CDR3 size: 13 residues. Trimming took off 5 bases at V and 5 bases at J, with 10 bases between the two ends. CDR3 sequence: CASSPLANNEQFF. In nucleotides, the CDR3 is TGTGCCAGCAGTCCCCTCGCGAACAATGAGCAGTTCTTC.

The gene calls are TRBV19 and TRBJ2-3; 8 bases line up with TRBD1. The CDR3 contains 15 residues. V was clipped by 6 bases and J by 6 bases; unmatched bases: 11. Germline lookup yields CDR1 LNHDA and CDR2 SQIVND (reference sequence). The CDR3 nucleotides are TGTGCCAGTAGCAGTAGACAGGGGATTGCCGATACGCAGTATTTT. As protein: CASSSRQGIADTQYF.

This chain connects TRBV5-1 to TRBJ2-5, with D maybe TRBD2 (5 bases). Trimming cost V 0 bases and J 0 bases, with 15 bases left between them. Germline values: CDR1 SGHRS, CDR2 YFSETQ. The CDR3 spans 17 residues. CDR3 amino acids: CASSLAYERGHQETQYF. The DNA for the CDR3 is TGCGCCAGCAGCTTGGCCTATGAACGAGGGCACCAAGAGACCCAGTACTTC.

This clone has just one count. The chain is built from TRBV24-1 and TRBJ2-5, with unresolved D. The CDR3 is 12 residues long. CDR1 KGHDR and CDR2 SFDVKD come from the germline V gene. The V and J ends lost 2 bases and 5 bases respectively, with 5 bases between them. CDR3 DNA sequence: TGTGCCACCAGTGATTCGGGTGAGACCCAGTACTTC. Translation: CATSDSGETQYF.

The J gene is TRBJ1-2, the V gene TRBV28, with a tentative D call TRBD1 (6 bases). There are 11 residues in the CDR3. V shed 8 bases and J shed 5 bases, with 9 bases lying between them. CDR1 and CDR2 (germline): MDHEN, SYDVKM. The CDR3 here is CASHREYGYTF. The CDR3 region has the DNA TGTGCCAGCCACAGGGAGTATGGCTACACCTTC.

The CDR3 nucleotides read TGTGCCAGCAAAGGGGGTACTGTGAACACTGAAGCTTTCTTT. This sequence encodes CASKGGTVNTEAFF. This rearrangement joins TRBV28 to TRBJ1-1, with a tentative D call TRBD1 (6 bases). Per the germline V gene, CDR1 is MDHEN and CDR2 is SYDVKM. CDR3 length: 14 amino acids. V shed 7 bases and J shed 0 bases, with 12 bases lying between them.

The V gene is TRBV5-6, the J gene TRBJ2-3; 9 bases align to TRBD1. Trimming removed 0 bases from V and 2 bases from J; junction bases left unmatched: 4. Germline V CDR1 and CDR2: SGHDT, YYEEEE. The CDR3 totals 16 residues. The CDR3 region is CASSLVQGANTDTQYF. CDR3 coding DNA: TGTGCCAGCAGCTTGGTACAGGGGGCTAACACAGATACGCAGTATTTT.

The V and J genes are TRBV6-5 and TRBJ1-2; D might be TRBD1 (6 bases). This CDR3 is 15 amino acids long. Trimming shortened V by 6 bases and J by 4 bases, and 18 bases separated the two germline ends. Germline CDR1 reads MNHEY; CDR2 reads SVGAGI. The CDR3 DNA reads as TGTGCCAGCAGCTACCTGGGGGGCAGTAGCTATGGCTACACCTTC. Its translation: CASSYLGGSSYGYTF.

The chain links TRBV7-2 to TRBJ1-5; D unresolved. The CDR3 has 13 residues. V gave up 3 bases and J gave up 1 base, with 4 bases separating them. In germline, CDR1 is SGHTA, CDR2 FQGNSA. CDR3 region: CASSFNSNQPQHF. CDR3 DNA: TGTGCCAGCAGCTTTAACAGCAATCAGCCCCAGCATTTT.

This chain uses TRBV15 with TRBJ2-7; D not certain. The CDR3 contains 13 residues. Trimming stripped 1 base from V and 6 bases from J, with 10 bases between. The germline V gene has CDR1 LNHNV and CDR2 YYDKDF (reference sequence). CDR3 amino acids: CATSRVAGFEQYF. The CDR3 DNA reads as TGTGCCACCAGCAGAGTCGCCGGGTTCGAGCAGTACTTC.

This clone was detected only once. The chain employs TRBV14 and TRBJ1-2; D is perhaps TRBD1 (5 bases). The CDR3 totals 17 residues. The germline CDR1 and CDR2 sequences are SGHDN and FVKESK. Trimming left V 3 bases short and J 4 bases short, with 21 bases between. CDR3 in DNA: TGTGCCAGCAGCCAGAAGCGTCTTCCGGGACCCAGCTATGGCTACACCTTC. Translating gives CASSQKRLPGPSYGYTF.

CDR3: CASSDEVRTDTQYF. The CDR3 nucleotides read TGTGCCAGCAGTGATGAGGTCCGCACAGATACGCAGTATTTT. The chain has TRBV2 and TRBJ2-3; D gene uncertain. Trimming shortened V by 3 bases and J by 1 base, and 8 bases separated the two germline ends. Germline V CDR1 and CDR2: SNHLY, FYNNEI. This CDR3 spans 14 amino acids.

The V call is TRBV3-1 (or the pseudogene TRBV3-2), the J call TRBJ1-4; D may be TRBD1 (5 bases). The CDR3 consists of 17 residues. From germline, CDR1 is LGHDT and CDR2 YNNKEL (reference sequence). Trimming took 0 bases from V and 0 from J, leaving 11 bases between them. The CDR3 loop is CASSQDREHATNEKLFF. The CDR3 DNA sequence: TGTGCCAGCAGCCAAGACAGGGAACACGCAACTAATGAAAAACTGTTTTTT.

This chain connects TRBV5-5 to TRBJ2-5; TRBD2 agrees at 10 bases. Per germline, CDR1 SGHKS and CDR2 YYEKEE (reference sequence). V shed 2 bases, J shed 5 bases, and the junction held 0 bases outside the gene matches. The CDR3 is 13 residues long. CDR3 in DNA: TGTGCCAGCAGCTTACTAGCGGGGGAGACCCAGTACTTC. This sequence encodes CASSLLAGETQYF.

The chain recombines TRBV5-4 with TRBJ1-4; D is possibly TRBD1 (6 bases). This CDR3 has 16 amino acids. Germline loops: CDR1 SGHNT, CDR2 YYREEE (reference sequence). The V gene lost 3 bases and the J gene lost 2 bases, with 14 bases spanning the gap. The CDR3 DNA reads TGTGCCAGCAGCTCCGCTAACAGGGAGACTAATGAAAAACTGTTTTTT. Protein product: CASSSANRETNEKLFF. Full variable domain (missing parts from reference TRBV5-4 and TRBJ1-4): ETGVTQSPTHLIKTRGQQVTLRCSSQSGHNTVSWYQQALGQGPQFIFQYYREEENGRGNFPPRFSGLQFPNYSSELNVNALELDDSALYLCASSSANRETNEKLFFGSGTQLSVL.

The V and J genes are TRBV7-3 and TRBJ1-1; TRBD1 might be the D (5 bases). The CDR3 totals 11 residues. CDR1 is SGHTA and CDR2 is FQGTGA in the germline V gene. V lost 5 bases and J 5 bases, leaving 6 bases between the germline ends. CDR3 nucleotides: TGTGCCAGCAGCCGGGGGACTGAAGCTTTCTTT. It is translated as CASSRGTEAFF. The full variable domain, rest sourced from reference TRBV7-3 and TRBJ1-1, is GAGVSQTPSNKVTEKGKYVELRCDPISGHTALYWYRQSLGQGPEFLIYFQGTGAADDSGLPNDRFFAVRPEGSVSTLKIQRTERGDSAVYLCASSRGTEAFFGQGTRLTVV.

V is TRBV27 and J is TRBJ2-3; D possibly corresponds to TRBD1 (6 bases). V was cut by 0 bases and J by 5 bases, with 18 bases left in between. This CDR3 has 17 amino acids. Germline V CDR1 and CDR2: MNHEY, SMNVEV (reference sequence). The CDR3 region is CASSLSWATGLGDTQYF. Written as DNA, the CDR3 is TGTGCCAGCAGTTTATCGTGGGCCACAGGGTTGGGAGATACGCAGTATTTT.

The genes are TRBV7-2 and TRBJ1-5; D remains unclear. The ends were cut back, 2 bases at V and 4 bases at J, with 12 bases in the middle. CDR3 size: 15 residues. Germline CDR1 is SGHTA and CDR2 is FQGNSA. The CDR3 region has the DNA TGTGCCAGCAGCTTAAGCTGGTCGGATAATCAGCCCCAGCATTTT. Translating gives CASSLSWSDNQPQHF.

The chain joins TRBV5-1 to TRBJ1-2; no firm D call. V lost 0 bases and J 9 bases, leaving 9 bases between the germline ends. CDR3 length: 12 residues. Germline loops: CDR1 SGHRS, CDR2 YFSETQ. The CDR3 DNA reads TGCGCCAGCAGCTTGGGACCCGCCAGCTACACCTTC. It translates to CASSLGPASYTF.

In its sample, this clone was seen once. The V gene is TRBV2, the J gene TRBJ2-5; tentative D call: TRBD1 (6 bases). Deletions cut 0 bases from V and 7 bases from J, with 18 bases between. The CDR3 is made up of 16 amino acids. Germline-derived CDR1 and CDR2 are SNHLY and FYNNEI. The CDR3 DNA sequence: TGTGCCAGCAGTGAAGCGAGGGGGACCAGGGTGGGGACCCAGTACTTC. This translates into CASSEARGTRVGTQYF.

The chain combines TRBV2 with TRBJ2-7; D perhaps matches TRBD1 (5 bases). This CDR3 is 13 amino acids long. Germline V CDR1 and CDR2: SNHLY, FYNNEI. With 4 bases removed from V and 5 bases from J, the gap between germline ends came to 12 bases. CDR3 sequence reads: CASSGDSPHEQYF. CDR3 nucleotides: TGTGCCAGCAGTGGTGACAGCCCGCACGAGCAGTACTTC. The whole variable domain, filled in from reference TRBV2 and TRBJ2-7, reads EPEVTQTPSHQVTQMGQEVILRCVPISNHLYFYWYRQILGQKVEFLVSFYNNEISEKSEIFDDQFSVERPDGSNFTLKIRSTKLEDSAMYFCASSGDSPHEQYFGPGTRLTVT.

This chain joins TRBV19 and TRBJ1-1, with D perhaps TRBD1 (5 bases). The germline V and J ends were trimmed by 7 bases and 3 bases, with 15 bases remaining between them. The germline V gene encodes CDR1 LNHDA and CDR2 SQIVND (reference sequence). The CDR3 totals 14 residues. This CDR3 is CASNPGPLYTEAFF. The CDR3 DNA reads as TGTGCCAGTAACCCGGGGCCTTTATACACTGAAGCTTTCTTT.

The J gene is TRBJ2-5, the V gene TRBV5-1; D is undetermined. The ends were cut back, 0 bases at V and 7 bases at J, with 4 bases in the middle. Germline V gives CDR1 SGHRS, CDR2 YFSETQ. The CDR3 loop spans 11 amino acids. Written as DNA, the CDR3 is TGCGCCAGCAGCTTGGGGGGGACCCAGTACTTC. Protein product: CASSLGGTQYF.

The chain employs TRBV28 and TRBJ2-7, with 7 nucleotides matching TRBD2. CDR3 length: 14 amino acids. Trimming took 3 bases from V and 2 from J; bases not matched to a gene: 4. CDR1 is MDHEN, CDR2 SYDVKM, per germline. The CDR3 loop is CASSFDGRTYEQYF. Written as DNA, the CDR3 is TGTGCCAGCAGTTTCGACGGGAGGACCTACGAGCAGTACTTC.

This clone was found a few times. The chain has TRBV4-3 and TRBJ2-3; 10 positions match TRBD2. The CDR3 runs to 20 residues. V lost 2 bases, J lost 1 base, and 15 bases stayed unmatched. Germline assignment: CDR1 LGHNA and CDR2 YSLEER. The CDR3 is CASSQRTRASGGGGTDTQYF. CDR3 sequence (DNA): TGCGCCAGCAGCCAACGAACCCGGGCTAGCGGGGGAGGGGGCACAGATACGCAGTATTTT.

This clone was observed once. The chain links TRBV2 to TRBJ1-4; D uncertain. Trimming cost V 2 bases and J 5 bases, with 6 bases left between them. The V gene's germline CDR1 is SNHLY and CDR2 FYNNEI. This CDR3 is built from 13 residues. Written as DNA, the CDR3 is TGTGCCAGCAGTGAAAACCGGAATGAAAAACTGTTTTTT. Its translation is CASSENRNEKLFF.

This clone has a handful of counts. The chain uses TRBV10-2 and TRBJ2-1; 11 bases fit TRBD2. V gave up 4 bases and J gave up 8 bases; unmatched junction bases: 4. CDR1 is WSHSY, CDR2 SAAADI, per germline. This CDR3 has 14 amino acids. The DNA for the CDR3 is TGCGCCAGCAGTGGACTAGCGGGAAGGGATGAGCAGTTCTTC. Residues: CASSGLAGRDEQFF.